This TCR beta chain is drawn from a study of human T cells and chemical hapten exposure. Study information: There were per-sample TCR yield variations, arising mainly from small pooled library volume differences.

TCRdb re-called the RACE reads with MiXCR, one entry per CDR3 protein. The sample lists 100,000 to 150,000 distinct CDR3 sequences; approximately 8.3% were seen once. The CDR3 consists of 15 residues. V dropped 7 bases and J dropped 2; count of bases not matched to a gene: 11. The germline V gene has CDR1 SGDLS and CDR2 YYNGEE. Time point here: healthy volunteer bleed at 2 weeks. It was from unfractionated whole blood that total RNA was extracted. The sequence was obtained from a male donor in good health. Some clones in this sample may be carry-over from other donors' samples. The rearrangement uses TRBV9 and TRBJ2-5; 7 nucleotides agree with TRBD2. Sequences were obtained from whole blood. The CDR3 DNA follows: TGTGCCAGCGGTCGAGTCGGGGGGACTCAAGAGACCCAGTACTTC. Translated, it gives CASGRVGGTQETQYF. The whole variable domain, remainder taken from reference TRBV9 and TRBJ2-5, is DSGVTQTPKHLITATGQRVTLRCSPRSGDLSVYWYQQSLDQGLQFLIQYYNGEERAKGNILERFSAQQFPDLHSELNLSSLELGDSALYFCASGRVGGTQETQYFGPGTRLLVL.